This passage covers 20 T cell receptor beta chains from one sample sequenced in a study of monozygotic twins with inflammatory bowel disease. TCRdb reworked the 5' RACE reads into one entry per CDR3 protein, no DNA. The sample has around 450,000 distinct CDR3 sequences, and its top ten clones hold approximately 2.4%. Sequencing used blood. These receptors came from a human donor with ulcerative colitis or Crohn's disease, or a healthy co-twin of an affected twin (not recorded which).

The rearrangement links TRBV9 to TRBJ2-7; the TRBD2 assignment by TCRdb is unverifiable without DNA. CDR1 is SGDLS, CDR2 YYNGEE, per germline. CDR3 length: 14 residues. This CDR3 reads CASSVGTWSYEQYF.

The chain is built from TRBV5-4 and TRBJ2-1; as DNA is missing, the TRBD2 call by TCRdb cannot be tested. This CDR3 contains 15 residues. CDR1 and CDR2 from the germline V gene are SGHNT and YYREEE (reference sequence). CDR3: CASSFGLRAGNEQFF.

The chain is built from TRBV29-1 and TRBJ1-1; TCRdb gives TRBD1 as the D gene, but with no DNA this cannot be confirmed. The CDR3 runs to 15 residues. Germline V gene data show CDR1 as SQVTM and CDR2 as ANQGSEA. CDR3 sequence: CSVEGPTGGNTEAFF.

CDR3 protein: CAISESADRAREQYF. The chain couples TRBV10-3 to TRBJ2-7; without DNA, the TCRdb call of TRBD1 cannot be checked. Germline V gene data show CDR1 as ENHRY and CDR2 as SYGVKD. CDR3 length: 15 residues.

The rearrangement joins TRBV7-9 to TRBJ2-2; without DNA, the TCRdb call of TRBD1 cannot be checked. CDR1 is SEHNR and CDR2 is FQNEAQ in the germline V gene (reference sequence). The CDR3 sequence is 15 residues long. The CDR3 loop is CASSFLNGGTGELFF.

The V call is TRBV18, the J call TRBJ2-5; no DNA is available, so the TRBD1 call from TCRdb remains unchecked. The CDR3 loop spans 17 amino acids. The germline V gene has CDR1 KGHSH and CDR2 LQKENI. CDR3 in amino acids: CASSPGSGRDYQETQYF.

The chain combines TRBV19 with TRBJ1-2; the D call from TCRdb, TRBD1, cannot be confirmed without DNA. Germline V gene sequence: CDR1 LNHDA, CDR2 SQIVND (reference sequence). The CDR3 extends over 16 amino acids. The CDR3 sequence: CASSIGTGSSTYGYTF.

V and J are TRBV12-3 or TRBV12-4 and TRBJ2-3; TCRdb reports TRBD1, a call that lacks DNA to check it against. The CDR3 has 15 amino acids. CDR3 sequence: CASSSQLMSFDTQYF.

V is TRBV9 and J is TRBJ2-7; TCRdb returns TRBD2, unconfirmable since there is no DNA. Germline loops: CDR1 SGDLS, CDR2 YYNGEE. The CDR3 has 15 residues. CDR3 in amino acids: CASSVRGGATYEQYF.

The J gene is TRBJ1-5, the V gene TRBV6-1. The CDR3 is 14 amino acids. Germline V gene lookup returns CDR1 MNHNS and CDR2 SASEGT. CDR3 sequence reads: CASSRNPSNQPQHF.

The genes are TRBV5-1 and TRBJ1-3. Looked up from germline, CDR1 is SGHRS and CDR2 is YFSETQ. The CDR3 contains 13 residues. CDR3 region: CASRMASGNTIYF.

This rearrangement joins TRBV3-1 to TRBJ1-1; there is no DNA to check the TCRdb D call of TRBD1. Germline V gives CDR1 LGHDT, CDR2 YNNKEL (reference sequence). The CDR3 length is 15 residues. CDR3 loop: CASSHSPGPRPGAFF.

The chain couples TRBV7-2 to TRBJ2-5. CDR3 length: 14 amino acids. Germline lookup yields CDR1 SGHTA and CDR2 FQGNSA. The CDR3 loop is CASSLENSMVTQYF.

The chain is built from TRBV5-1 and TRBJ2-2; TCRdb outputs TRBD1, but without DNA this stays unchecked. The CDR3 is 15 residues long. Germline CDR1 reads SGHRS; CDR2 reads YFSETQ. The CDR3 sequence is CASRPTGLDTGELFF.

The chain recombines TRBV29-1 with TRBJ2-3; TCRdb calls TRBD1, which cannot be checked without DNA. Germline CDR1 SQVTM, CDR2 ANQGSEA. This CDR3 is built from 14 residues. CDR3: CSVATGGFGDTQYF.

The genes are TRBV3-1 and TRBJ2-3; TCRdb lists TRBD2, though no DNA is available to test this call. Germline V gene lookup returns CDR1 LGHDT and CDR2 YNNKEL (reference sequence). The CDR3 has 16 amino acids. This chain's CDR3 is CASSQDEGLAFDTQYF.

The chain joins TRBV20-1 to TRBJ2-7; TCRdb designates TRBD1, a call that cannot be tested without DNA. CDR1 DFQATT and CDR2 SNEGSKA come from the germline V gene (reference sequence). The CDR3 is 14 residues long. This CDR3 reads CSATGARTRGEQYF.

The CDR3 is CASSYIYEQYF. The V and J genes are TRBV28 and TRBJ2-7. Germline CDR1 is MDHEN and CDR2 is SYDVKM. This CDR3 is built from 11 residues.

V and J are TRBV20-1 and TRBJ2-1; the TCRdb call, TRBD1, lacks DNA for checking. This CDR3 spans 13 amino acids. CDR1 and CDR2 from the germline V gene are DFQATT and SNEGSKA (reference sequence). CDR3 residues: CSGSPRGDNEQFF.

The chain is built from TRBV2 and TRBJ1-1; TCRdb's D call of TRBD1 is untestable without DNA. The CDR3 extends over 17 amino acids. Germline loops: CDR1 SNHLY, CDR2 FYNNEI. CDR3 sequence: CASSPGQGQPGYTEAFF.